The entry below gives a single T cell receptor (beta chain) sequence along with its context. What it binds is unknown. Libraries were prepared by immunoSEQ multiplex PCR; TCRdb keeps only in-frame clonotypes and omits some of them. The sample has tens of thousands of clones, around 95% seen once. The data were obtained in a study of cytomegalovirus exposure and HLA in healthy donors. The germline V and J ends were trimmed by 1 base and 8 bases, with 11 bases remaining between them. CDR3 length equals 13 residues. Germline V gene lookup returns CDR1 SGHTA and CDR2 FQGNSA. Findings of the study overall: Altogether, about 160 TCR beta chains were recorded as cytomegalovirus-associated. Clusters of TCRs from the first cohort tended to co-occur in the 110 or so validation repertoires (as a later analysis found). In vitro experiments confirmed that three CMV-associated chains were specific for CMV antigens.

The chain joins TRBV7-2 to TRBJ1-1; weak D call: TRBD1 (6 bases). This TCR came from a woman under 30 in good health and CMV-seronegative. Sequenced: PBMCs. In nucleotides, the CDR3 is TGTGCCAGCAGCTTAGGACTTGGGACAGAAGCTTTCTTT. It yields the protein CASSLGLGTEAFF.